These 17 T cell receptor beta chains came from one sample sequenced in a study of identifying expanded T cells in peripheral blood. The repertoire was sequenced with immunoSEQ multiplex PCR; TCRdb's copy has only in-frame clones and lacks some. The sample has about 100,000 clones, roughly 86% seen once; the top ten hold approximately 4%. The sequenced sample consisted of blood. The receptor set was obtained from a person aged 18 to 75 in good health.

This clone was seen just once. The chain is built from TRBV19 and TRBJ2-7; TRBD2 matches at 7 bases. CDR3 length: 15 amino acids. The J segment lost 1 base and the V segment lost 3 bases, leaving 6 bases of the junction unmatched. The V gene's germline CDR1 is LNHDA and CDR2 SQIVND (reference sequence). The CDR3 here is CASSIGGSPSYEQYF. The CDR3, as DNA: TGTGCCAGTAGTATCGGCGGGAGTCCTTCCTACGAGCAGTACTTC.

The chain recombines TRBV4-2 with TRBJ2-7, with 9 bases fitting TRBD2. CDR3 length: 17 amino acids. CDR1 is LGHNA, CDR2 YNFKEQ, per germline. V was pared by 4 bases and J by 4 bases, with 14 bases of the junction left unmatched. CDR3 sequence (DNA): TGTGCCAGCAGCCCCGGGGTAGCGGGAGAGGTGAGGTACGAGCAGTACTTC. It yields the protein CASSPGVAGEVRYEQYF.

The V and J genes are TRBV6-4 and TRBJ2-3; 10 nucleotides line up with TRBD2. Looked up from germline, CDR1 is MRHNA and CDR2 is SNTAGT. Trimming cost V 6 bases and J 1 base; bases outside gene matches: 7. The CDR3 has 16 residues. The CDR3 here is CASSQTSGRGTDTQYF. The CDR3 nucleotides are TGTGCCAGCAGCCAGACTAGCGGGCGAGGCACAGATACGCAGTATTTT.

J is TRBJ2-1 and V is TRBV6-1; TRBD1 aligns across 10 bases. The germline CDR1 and CDR2 sequences are MNHNS and SASEGT. V lost 4 bases, J lost 9 bases, and 6 bases stayed unmatched. The CDR3 totals 14 residues. CDR3: CASSADRGLGEQFF. CDR3 DNA: TGTGCCAGCAGTGCCGACAGGGGGCTGGGTGAGCAGTTCTTC.

The chain recombines TRBV11-2 with TRBJ2-3; D unresolved. The V end was cut by 1 base, the J end by 5 bases, with 4 bases between. Germline CDR1 and CDR2: SGHAT and FQNNGV. CDR3 size: 12 residues. The CDR3 reads CASSLGGDTQYF. CDR3 DNA sequence: TGTGCCAGCAGCTTAGGGGGAGATACGCAGTATTTT.

The chain combines TRBV28 with TRBJ1-2; D remains ambiguous. The CDR3 length is 15 residues. V lost 10 bases, J lost 8 bases, and 26 bases lay in between. The germline V gene encodes CDR1 MDHEN and CDR2 SYDVKM. CDR3 region: CATEQSSRRTGGYTF. CDR3 nucleotides: TGTGCCACGGAACAATCCTCCCGCAGGACGGGCGGCTACACCTTC.

This chain joins TRBV6-5 and TRBJ1-2; 8 bases are shared with TRBD1. Germline V gene data show CDR1 as MNHEY and CDR2 as SVGAGI. There are 14 residues in the CDR3. Unmatched junction bases numbered 5, after V lost 2 bases and J lost 6 bases. CDR3 DNA sequence: TGTGCCAGCAGTTACCACAGGGGGTTCGATGGCTACACCTTC. Translating it yields CASSYHRGFDGYTF.

This clone has only one observation. The V call is TRBV6-1, the J call TRBJ2-1, with 12 bases aligning to TRBD2. The CDR3 is 14 amino acids. Looked up from germline, CDR1 is MNHNS and CDR2 is SASEGT. The J segment lost 9 bases and the V segment lost 5 bases, leaving 5 bases of the junction unmatched. The CDR3 spells CASSLAGGPSEQFF. DNA for the CDR3: TGTGCCAGCAGTCTAGCGGGGGGGCCCAGTGAGCAGTTCTTC.

This sequence joins TRBV7-9 and TRBJ1-4; D not certain. V lost 1 base, J lost 7 bases, and 4 bases lay in between. Per germline, CDR1 SEHNR and CDR2 FQNEAQ (reference sequence). The CDR3 is 12 amino acids. CDR3 amino acids: CASSLVGEKLFF. The CDR3 DNA sequence: TGTGCCAGCAGCTTAGTGGGTGAAAAACTGTTTTTT. The variable domain in full, with the rest retrieved from reference TRBV7-9 and TRBJ1-4, is DTGVSQNPRHKITKRGQNVTFRCDPISEHNRLYWYRQTLGQGPEFLTYFQNEAQLEKSRLLSDRFSAERPKGSFSTLEIQRTEQGDSAMYLCASSLVGEKLFFGSGTQLSVL.

This sequence joins TRBV7-9 and TRBJ1-6; TRBD1 agrees at 7 bases. The CDR3 totals 13 residues. V gave up 3 bases and J gave up 10 bases; unmatched junction bases: 3. Germline V gene data show CDR1 as SEHNR and CDR2 as FQNEAQ (reference sequence). CDR3 loop: CASSLQGGSPLHF. The CDR3 DNA reads as TGTGCCAGCAGCTTGCAGGGGGGGTCACCCCTCCACTTT.

The chain links TRBV4-3 to TRBJ2-7, with 10 bases identical to TRBD1. The CDR3 covers 14 residues. Germline-derived CDR1 and CDR2 are LGHNA and YSLEER. After removal of 2 bases from V and 5 bases from J, the junction contained 3 bases not matched to a gene. The CDR3 spells CASSQRQGADEQYF. The CDR3 DNA sequence: TGCGCCAGCAGCCAAAGACAGGGGGCGGACGAGCAGTACTTC.

J is TRBJ2-1 and V is TRBV4-1; D might be TRBD1 (6 bases). CDR1 MGHRA and CDR2 YSYEKL come from the germline V gene. V was cut by 4 bases and J by 6 bases, with 13 bases left in between. The CDR3 contains 14 residues. This CDR3 reads CASSLYRDTNEQFF. The CDR3 nucleotides are TGCGCCAGCAGCCTTTACCGGGACACCAATGAGCAGTTCTTC.

J is TRBJ2-5 and V is TRBV28; 8 bases fit TRBD1. CDR1 is MDHEN and CDR2 is SYDVKM in the germline V gene. J gave up 4 bases and V 2 bases, and 6 bases lay outside the gene matches. The CDR3 consists of 15 residues. The CDR3, as DNA: TGTGCCAGCAGTTTAGGGGGGCAGGGGGCAGAGACCCAGTACTTC. This gives the protein CASSLGGQGAETQYF.

Only one count was recorded for this clone. V is TRBV5-4 and J is TRBJ2-1; D is unresolved. This CDR3 is 15 amino acids long. Germline V lookup: CDR1 SGHNT, CDR2 YYREEE (reference sequence). V gave up 0 bases and J gave up 2 bases, with 9 bases separating them. The DNA for the CDR3 is TGTGCCAGCAGCTTGGGCCAATCGGCCTACAATGAGCAGTTCTTC. Amino acid sequence: CASSLGQSAYNEQFF. The whole variable domain, remainder taken from reference TRBV5-4 and TRBJ2-1, is ETGVTQSPTHLIKTRGQQVTLRCSSQSGHNTVSWYQQALGQGPQFIFQYYREEENGRGNFPPRFSGLQFPNYSSELNVNALELDDSALYLCASSLGQSAYNEQFFGPGTRLTVL.

The rearrangement uses TRBV27 and TRBJ1-2, with D possibly matching TRBD1 (6 bases). The germline CDR1 and CDR2 sequences are MNHEY and SMNVEV (reference sequence). With 3 bases removed from V and 4 bases from J, the gap between germline ends came to 9 bases. CDR3 size: 13 residues. This chain's CDR3 is CASSLQGLYGYTF. For the CDR3, the DNA is TGTGCCAGCAGTTTGCAGGGGCTCTATGGCTACACCTTC.

The rearrangement uses TRBV9 and TRBJ1-3; 7 positions match TRBD1. The CDR3 sequence is 15 residues long. Germline trimming cut 1 base from V and 4 bases from J; bases unmatched to any gene: 5. Per germline, CDR1 SGDLS and CDR2 YYNGEE. CDR3 DNA: TGTGCCAGCAGCGTATCGGGACAGACAGGAAACACCATATATTTT. Translated: CASSVSGQTGNTIYF.

The rearrangement joins TRBV6-5 to TRBJ2-1, with 7 nucleotides matching TRBD2. V shed 6 bases and J 6 bases; nucleotides not matched to a gene: 11. Germline CDR1 and CDR2: MNHEY and SVGAGI. The CDR3 length is 15 residues. The CDR3 DNA is TGTGCCAGCAGCTTTACACACACGGGGGGCAATGAGCAGTTCTTC. Protein product: CASSFTHTGGNEQFF.